This T cell receptor (beta chain) comes out of a study of CD8+ T cells in alopecia areata. The wider study: Treated individuals took tofacitinib by mouth, 5 to 10 mg twice daily.

A word on this clone: Its antigen remains unknown.

Study outcomes and limitations: In lesional scalp, particularly from alopecia totalis/universalis, clonality was higher than in normal scalp.

This CDR3 comprises 15 residues. V was clipped by 3 bases and J by 2 bases; unmatched bases: 5. Germline V lookup: CDR1 SNHLY, CDR2 FYNNEI. Sequencing used cDNA as its template, made by extracting RNA and reverse transcribing it. Sequencing used immunoSEQ multiplex PCR; TCRdb keeps in-frame clones, though not all of them. The sample contains 69,000 or so clones, approximately 60% of which appear only once. Peripheral blood and lesional scalp punch biopsies came from alopecia areata patients. This receptor was obtained from a human donor with alopecia areata. This chain links TRBV2 with TRBJ2-3, with TRBD2 matching over 7 bases. Sequences were derived from CD8+ T cells sorted from blood, sampled at week 0. DNA for the CDR3: TGTGCCAGCAGTGATCCTAGCGGATACACAGATACGCAGTATTTT. This translates into CASSDPSGYTDTQYF.